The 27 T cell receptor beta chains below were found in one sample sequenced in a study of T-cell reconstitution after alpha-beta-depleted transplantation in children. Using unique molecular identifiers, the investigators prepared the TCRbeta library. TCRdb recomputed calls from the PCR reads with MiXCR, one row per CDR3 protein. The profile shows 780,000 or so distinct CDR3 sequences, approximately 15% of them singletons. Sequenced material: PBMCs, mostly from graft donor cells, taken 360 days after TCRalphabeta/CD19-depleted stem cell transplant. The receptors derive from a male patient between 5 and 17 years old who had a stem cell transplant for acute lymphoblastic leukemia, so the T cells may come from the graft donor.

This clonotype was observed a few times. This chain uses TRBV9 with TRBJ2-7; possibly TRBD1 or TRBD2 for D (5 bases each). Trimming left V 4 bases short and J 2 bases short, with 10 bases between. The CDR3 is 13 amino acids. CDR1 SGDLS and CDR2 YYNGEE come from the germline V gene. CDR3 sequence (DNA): TGTGCCAGCAGCCGGGACCCCGCCTACGAGCAGTACTTC. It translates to CASSRDPAYEQYF.

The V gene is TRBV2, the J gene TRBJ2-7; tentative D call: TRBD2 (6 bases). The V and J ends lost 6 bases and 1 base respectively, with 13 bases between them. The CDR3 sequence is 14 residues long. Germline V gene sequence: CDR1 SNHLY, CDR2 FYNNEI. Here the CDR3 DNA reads TGTGCCAGCAGGGTGGCTAGCGTATCCTACGAGCAGTACTTC. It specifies CASRVASVSYEQYF.

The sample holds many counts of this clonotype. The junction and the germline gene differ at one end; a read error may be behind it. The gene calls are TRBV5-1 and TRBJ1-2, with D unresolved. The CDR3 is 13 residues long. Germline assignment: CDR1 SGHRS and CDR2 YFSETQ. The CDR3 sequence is CASSLGRNYGYTF. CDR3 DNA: TGTGCCAGCAGTTTAGGACGGAACTATGGCTACACCTTC.

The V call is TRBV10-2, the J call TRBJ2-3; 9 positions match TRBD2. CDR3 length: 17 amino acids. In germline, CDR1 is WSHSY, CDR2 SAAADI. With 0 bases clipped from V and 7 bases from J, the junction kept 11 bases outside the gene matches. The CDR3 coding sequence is TGCGCCAGCAGTGAGTCGCCTTTTGCGGGAGGGTTTAATACGCAGTATTTT. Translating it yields CASSESPFAGGFNTQYF.

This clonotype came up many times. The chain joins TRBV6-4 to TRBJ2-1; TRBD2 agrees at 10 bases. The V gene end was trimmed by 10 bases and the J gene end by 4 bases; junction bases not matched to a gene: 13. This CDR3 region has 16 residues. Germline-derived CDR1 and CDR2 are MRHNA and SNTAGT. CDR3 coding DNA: TGTGCCACCTCTCACCGGGGACTAGCGCAGTACAATGAGCAGTTCTTC. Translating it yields CATSHRGLAQYNEQFF.

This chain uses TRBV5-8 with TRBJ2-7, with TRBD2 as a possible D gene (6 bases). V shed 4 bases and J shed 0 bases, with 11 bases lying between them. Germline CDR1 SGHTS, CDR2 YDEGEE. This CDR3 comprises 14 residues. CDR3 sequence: CASSGTPSSYEQYF. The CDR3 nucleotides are TGTGCCAGCAGCGGGACTCCCAGCTCCTACGAGCAGTACTTC.

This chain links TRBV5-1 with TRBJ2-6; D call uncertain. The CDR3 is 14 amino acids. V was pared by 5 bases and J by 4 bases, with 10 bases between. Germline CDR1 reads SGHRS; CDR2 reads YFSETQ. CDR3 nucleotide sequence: TGCGCCAGCAGGTTCATGGCCGGGGCCAACGTCCTGACTTTC. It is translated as CASRFMAGANVLTF.

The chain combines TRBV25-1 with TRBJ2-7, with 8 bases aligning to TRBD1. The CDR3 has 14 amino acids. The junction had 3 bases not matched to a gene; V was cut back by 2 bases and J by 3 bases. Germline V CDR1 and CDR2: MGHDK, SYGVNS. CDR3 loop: CASSEPGGFYEQYF. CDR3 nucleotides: TGTGCCAGCAGTGAACCAGGGGGCTTCTACGAGCAGTACTTC.

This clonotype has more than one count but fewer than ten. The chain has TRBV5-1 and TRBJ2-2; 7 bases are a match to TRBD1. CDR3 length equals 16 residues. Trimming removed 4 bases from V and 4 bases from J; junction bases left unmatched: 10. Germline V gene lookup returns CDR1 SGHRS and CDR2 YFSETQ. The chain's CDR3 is CASSPRPGTVTGELFF. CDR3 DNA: TGCGCCAGCAGCCCCCGTCCCGGGACAGTCACCGGGGAGCTGTTTTTT. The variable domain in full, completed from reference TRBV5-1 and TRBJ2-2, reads KAGVTQTPRYLIKTRGQQVTLSCSPISGHRSVSWYQQTPGQGLQFLFEYFSETQRNKGNFPGRFSGRQFSNSRSEMNVSTLELGDSALYLCASSPRPGTVTGELFFGEGSRLTVL.

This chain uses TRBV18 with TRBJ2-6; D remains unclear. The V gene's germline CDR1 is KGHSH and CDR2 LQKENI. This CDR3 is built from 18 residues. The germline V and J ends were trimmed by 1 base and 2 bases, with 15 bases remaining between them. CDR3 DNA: TGTGCCAGCTCACCACTTCCCGGATCCCGGACTGGGGCCAACGTCCTGACTTTC. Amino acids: CASSPLPGSRTGANVLTF. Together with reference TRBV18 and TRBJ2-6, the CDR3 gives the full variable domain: NAGVMQNPRHLVRRRGQEARLRCSPMKGHSHVYWYRQLPEEGLKFMVYLQKENIIDESGMPKERFSAEFPKEGPSILRIQQVVRGDSAAYFCASSPLPGSRTGANVLTFGAGSRLTVL.

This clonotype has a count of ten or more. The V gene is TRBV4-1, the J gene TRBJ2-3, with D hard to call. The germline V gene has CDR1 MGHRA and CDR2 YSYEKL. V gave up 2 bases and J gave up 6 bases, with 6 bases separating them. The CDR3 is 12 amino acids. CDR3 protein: CASSQTRDTQYF. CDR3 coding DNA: TGCGCCAGCAGCCAAACGAGGGATACGCAGTATTTT.

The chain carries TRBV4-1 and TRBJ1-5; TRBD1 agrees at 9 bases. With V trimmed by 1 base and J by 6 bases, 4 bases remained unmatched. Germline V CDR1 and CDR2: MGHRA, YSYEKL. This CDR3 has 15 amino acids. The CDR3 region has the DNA TGCGCCAGCAGCCAAGGGGGACAGGGCGGTCAGCCCCAGCATTTT. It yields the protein CASSQGGQGGQPQHF.

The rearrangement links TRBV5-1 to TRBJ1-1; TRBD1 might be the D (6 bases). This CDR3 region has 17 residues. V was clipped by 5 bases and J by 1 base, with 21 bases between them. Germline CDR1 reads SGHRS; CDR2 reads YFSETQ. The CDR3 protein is CASRGGHGSHWNTEAFF. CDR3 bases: TGCGCCAGCAGGGGGGGACACGGATCGCACTGGAACACTGAAGCTTTCTTT.

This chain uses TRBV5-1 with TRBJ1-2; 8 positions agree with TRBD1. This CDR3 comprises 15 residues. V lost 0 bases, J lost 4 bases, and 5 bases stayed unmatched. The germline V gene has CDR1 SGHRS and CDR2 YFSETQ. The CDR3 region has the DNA TGCGCCAGCAGCTTGGATGGGACAGGTCTCTATGGCTACACCTTC. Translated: CASSLDGTGLYGYTF. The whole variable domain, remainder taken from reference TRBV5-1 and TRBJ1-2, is KAGVTQTPRYLIKTRGQQVTLSCSPISGHRSVSWYQQTPGQGLQFLFEYFSETQRNKGNFPGRFSGRQFSNSRSEMNVSTLELGDSALYLCASSLDGTGLYGYTFGSGTRLTVV.

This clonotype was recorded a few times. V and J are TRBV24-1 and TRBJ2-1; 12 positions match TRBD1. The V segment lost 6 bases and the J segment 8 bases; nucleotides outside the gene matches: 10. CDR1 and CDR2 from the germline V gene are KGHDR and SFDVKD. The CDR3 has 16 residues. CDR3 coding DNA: TGTGCCACCAGTAACTCCCCGGGACAGGGGGCATATGAGCAGTTCTTC. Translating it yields CATSNSPGQGAYEQFF.

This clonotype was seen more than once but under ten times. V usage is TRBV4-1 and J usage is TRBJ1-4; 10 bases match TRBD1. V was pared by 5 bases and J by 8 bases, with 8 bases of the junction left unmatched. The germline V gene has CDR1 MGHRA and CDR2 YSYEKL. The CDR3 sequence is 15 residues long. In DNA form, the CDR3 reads TGCGCCAGCAGCATGGCCGGGACAGGGGAGGAAAAACTGTTTTTT. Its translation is CASSMAGTGEEKLFF.

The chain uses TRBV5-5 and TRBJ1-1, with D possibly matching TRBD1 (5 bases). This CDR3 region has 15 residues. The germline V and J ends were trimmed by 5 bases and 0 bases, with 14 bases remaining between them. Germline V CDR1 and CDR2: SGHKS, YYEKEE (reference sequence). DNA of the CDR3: TGTGCCAGCAGATTCCTCGGGGGGATGAACACTGAAGCTTTCTTT. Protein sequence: CASRFLGGMNTEAFF. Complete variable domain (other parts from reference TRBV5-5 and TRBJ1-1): DAGVTQSPTHLIKTRGQQVTLRCSPISGHKSVSWYQQVLGQGPQFIFQYYEKEERGRGNFPDRFSARQFPNYSSELNVNALLLGDSALYLCASRFLGGMNTEAFFGQGTRLTVV.

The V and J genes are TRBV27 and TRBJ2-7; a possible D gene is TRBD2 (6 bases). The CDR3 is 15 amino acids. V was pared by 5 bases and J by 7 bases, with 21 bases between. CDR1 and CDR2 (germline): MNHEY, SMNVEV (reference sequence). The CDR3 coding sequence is TGTGCCAGCAGTCCAGTAGCTGGAGGGCTGGGGGAGCAGTACTTC. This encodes CASSPVAGGLGEQYF.

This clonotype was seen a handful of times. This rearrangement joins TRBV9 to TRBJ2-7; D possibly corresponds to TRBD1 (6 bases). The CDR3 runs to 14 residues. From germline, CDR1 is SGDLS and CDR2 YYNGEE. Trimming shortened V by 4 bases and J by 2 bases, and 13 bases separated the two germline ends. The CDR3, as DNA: TGTGCCAGCAGCCTCCATTGGACAGCCTACGAGCAGTACTTC. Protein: CASSLHWTAYEQYF.

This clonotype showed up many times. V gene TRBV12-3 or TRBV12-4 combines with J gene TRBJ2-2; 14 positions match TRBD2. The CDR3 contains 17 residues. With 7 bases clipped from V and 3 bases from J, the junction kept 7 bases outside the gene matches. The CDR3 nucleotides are TGTGCCAGCACCGGGACTAGCGGGAGTGCGGACACCGGGGAGCTGTTTTTT. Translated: CASTGTSGSADTGELFF.

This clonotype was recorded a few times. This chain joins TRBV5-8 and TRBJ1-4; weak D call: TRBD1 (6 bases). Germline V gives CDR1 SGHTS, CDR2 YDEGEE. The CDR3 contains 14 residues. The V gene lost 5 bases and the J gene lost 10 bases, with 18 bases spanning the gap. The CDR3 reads CASRPKGEGVKLFF. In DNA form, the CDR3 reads TGTGCCAGCAGGCCTAAGGGGGAGGGAGTAAAACTGTTTTTT.

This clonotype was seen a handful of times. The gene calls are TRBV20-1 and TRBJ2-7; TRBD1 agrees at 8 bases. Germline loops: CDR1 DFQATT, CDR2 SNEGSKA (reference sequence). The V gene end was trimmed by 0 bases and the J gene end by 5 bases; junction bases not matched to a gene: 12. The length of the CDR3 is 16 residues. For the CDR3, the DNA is TGCAGTGCTAGAGACCCAGGACAGGGTACGATACACGAGCAGTACTTC. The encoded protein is CSARDPGQGTIHEQYF.

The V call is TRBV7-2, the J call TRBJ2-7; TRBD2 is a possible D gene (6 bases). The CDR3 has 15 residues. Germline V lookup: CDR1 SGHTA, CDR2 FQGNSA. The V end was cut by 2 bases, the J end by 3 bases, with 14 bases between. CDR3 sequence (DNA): TGTGCCAGCAGCTTACTGCGGGACCCGATCTACGAGCAGTACTTC. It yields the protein CASSLLRDPIYEQYF.

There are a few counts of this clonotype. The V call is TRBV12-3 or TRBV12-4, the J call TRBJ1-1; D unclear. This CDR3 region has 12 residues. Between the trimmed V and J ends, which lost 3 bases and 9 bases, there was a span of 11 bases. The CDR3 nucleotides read TGTGCCAGCAGTTTGGGTTCCCTTAAAGCTTTCTTT. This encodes CASSLGSLKAFF.

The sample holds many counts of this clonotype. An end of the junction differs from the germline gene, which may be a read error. CDR3 amino acids: CASSLASVSGIYNEQFF. The CDR3 DNA is TGTGCCAGCAGCCTAGCCTCCGTTAGCGGTATCTACAATGAGCAGTTCTTC. The gene calls are TRBV7-9 and TRBJ2-1, with D possibly being TRBD2 (6 bases). This CDR3 region has 17 residues. Germline CDR1 reads SEHNR; CDR2 reads FQNEAQ (reference sequence).

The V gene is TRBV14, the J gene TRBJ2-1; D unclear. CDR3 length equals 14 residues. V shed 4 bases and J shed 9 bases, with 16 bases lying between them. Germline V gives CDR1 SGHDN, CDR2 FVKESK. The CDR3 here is CASSLGPSSGEQFF. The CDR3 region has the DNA TGTGCCAGCAGCCTAGGGCCGAGTTCGGGTGAGCAGTTCTTC.

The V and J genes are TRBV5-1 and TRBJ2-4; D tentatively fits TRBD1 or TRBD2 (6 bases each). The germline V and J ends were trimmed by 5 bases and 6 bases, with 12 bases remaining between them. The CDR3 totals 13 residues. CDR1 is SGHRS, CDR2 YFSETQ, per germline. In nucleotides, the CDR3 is TGCGCCAGCAGTGGGGGGCGACCAAACATTCAGTACTTC. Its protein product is CASSGGRPNIQYF.